A selection of T cell receptor beta chains follows, all from one sample in a study of blood T cell repertoires in COVID-19. The assay was immunoSEQ multiplex PCR, and TCRdb's table has in-frame clones only and misses some. The sample lists 50,000 to 65,000 clones, 80% to 90% occurring once. Sequencing used peripheral blood. The receptors stem from a man in his sixties with active COVID-19. The CDR3 runs from the conserved cysteine through the conserved F or W. Each record gives: CDR3 protein, CDR3 DNA, V gene, clone size, J gene, D gene. D genes are given only for firm matches. Part of the rows lack a size; the others show once, few, many or a class for expanded clones.

CASSLAGQGQETQYF	TGCGCCAGCAGCTTGGCCGGGCAGGGTCAAGAGACCCAGTACTTC	TRBV5-1	-	TRBJ2-5	-
CASSPTGGVGKLFF	TGTGCCAGTAGCCCGACAGGGGGAGTTGGAAAACTGTTTTTT	TRBV19	-	TRBJ1-4	TRBD1
CASRGTSGSDEQFF	TGTGCCAGCAGGGGGACTAGCGGATCCGATGAGCAGTTCTTC	TRBV7-3	-	TRBJ2-1	TRBD2
CASSQTLGQGFSGYTF	TGTGCCAGCAGCCAAACCTTGGGACAGGGCTTCTCTGGCTACACCTTC	TRBV3-1/TRBV3-2	once	TRBJ1-2	TRBD1
CASSFKAVNTGELFF	TGTGCCAGCAGCTTCAAAGCGGTTAACACCGGGGAGCTGTTTTTT	TRBV5-4	-	TRBJ2-2	-
CASRTASYTGELFF	TGTGCCAGTAGGACAGCATCGTACACCGGGGAGCTGTTTTTT	TRBV19	-	TRBJ2-2	-
CASSLSSGYTF	TGTGCCAGCAGCCTAAGTAGTGGCTACACCTTC	TRBV7-9	-	TRBJ1-2	-
CASSAGDRGDYGYTF	TGTGCCAGCAGCGCGGGGGACCGGGGTGACTATGGCTACACCTTC	TRBV9	-	TRBJ1-2	-
CASSQDYGELFF	TGCGCCAGCAGCCAAGACTACGGGGAGCTGTTTTTT	TRBV4-3	-	TRBJ2-2	-
CASRLAGGFRDEQFF	TGTGCCAGCAGACTAGCGGGAGGATTTAGGGATGAGCAGTTCTTC	TRBV6-5	-	TRBJ2-1	TRBD2
CASSPRPGRDTQYF	TGTGCCAGCAGCCCTCGACCCGGGAGGGATACGCAGTATTTT	TRBV11-2	-	TRBJ2-3	TRBD2
CASGRPTDTQYF	TGTGCCAGCGGGAGGCCCACAGATACGCAGTATTTT	TRBV19	-	TRBJ2-3	TRBD2
CASSHSTGEMNTEAFF	TGTGCCAGCAGCCACTCGACAGGGGAAATGAACACTGAAGCTTTCTTT	TRBV3-1/TRBV3-2	-	TRBJ1-1	TRBD1
CASTGGTDTQYF	TGTGCCAGCACGGGGGGCACAGATACGCAGTATTTT	TRBV12-3/TRBV12-4	-	TRBJ2-3	-
CASSGLAGDEQFF	TGTGCCAGCAGTGGACTAGCGGGAGATGAGCAGTTCTTC	TRBV6-4	-	TRBJ2-1	TRBD2
CASSRPGVNEKLFF	TGTGCCAGCAGCCGGCCAGGCGTCAATGAAAAACTGTTTTTT	TRBV14	-	TRBJ1-4	-
CASSSPGQGLSGYTF	TGTGCCAGCAGCTCGCCGGGACAGGGGCTTTCTGGCTACACCTTC	TRBV5-4	-	TRBJ1-2	TRBD1
CASSLGTGDNEQFF	TGTGCCAGCAGCTTAGGGACAGGGGACAATGAGCAGTTCTTC	TRBV7-8	-	TRBJ2-1	TRBD1
CASSQEGGTSGIRMNEQFF	TGCGCCAGCAGCCAAGAGGGAGGGACTAGCGGGATACGGATGAATGAGCAGTTCTTC	TRBV4-3	-	TRBJ2-1	TRBD2
CASSYTPLAGASRDIQYF	TGTGCCAGCAGTTACACACCTCTAGCGGGAGCTTCAAGAGACATTCAGTACTTC	TRBV6-2/TRBV6-3	-	TRBJ2-4	TRBD2
CASSITPGLAPSTDTQYF	TGTGCCAGTAGTATAACTCCGGGACTAGCGCCTAGCACAGATACGCAGTATTTT	TRBV19	-	TRBJ2-3	TRBD2
CASSAGTSGSLETQYF	TGTGCCAGCAGTGCGGGGACTAGCGGGAGTCTGGAGACCCAGTACTTC	TRBV25-1	-	TRBJ2-5	TRBD2
CASSPTQGSTNEKLFF	TGTGCCAGCTCACCGACCCAGGGATCAACTAATGAAAAACTGTTTTTT	TRBV18	-	TRBJ1-4	-
CASSPGTSGMNEQYF	TGTGCCAGCAGCCCCGGGACTAGCGGGATGAACGAGCAGTACTTC	TRBV5-4	-	TRBJ2-7	TRBD2
CATSPRASGSRYNEQFF	TGTGCCACCAGTCCAAGGGCTAGCGGGAGTAGGTACAATGAGCAGTTCTTC	TRBV24-1	once	TRBJ2-1	TRBD2
CASSPWAEGHSGANVLTF	TGTGCCAGCTCACCTTGGGCGGAGGGCCACTCTGGGGCCAACGTCCTGACTTTC	TRBV18	-	TRBJ2-6	-
CASSLVAGNEKLFF	TGTGCCAGCAGCTTGGTGGCGGGAAATGAAAAACTGTTTTTT	TRBV5-6	-	TRBJ1-4	-
CAIRTGTYEQYF	TGTGCCATCAGGACAGGGACCTACGAGCAGTACTTC	TRBV10-3	-	TRBJ2-7	TRBD1
CASTTETSSLGYF	TGTGCCAGCACGACAGAAACCTCCTCCTTAGGGTACTTC	TRBV2	-	TRBJ2-7	-
CASGLTGTGELFF	TGTGCTAGTGGTTTAACAGGCACCGGGGAGCTGTTTTTT	TRBV12-5	-	TRBJ2-2	-
CASSNEKGAGYTF	TGTGCCAGTAGTAACGAAAAGGGGGCCGGCTACACCTTC	TRBV19	few	TRBJ1-2	TRBD1
CASTPGLGYNEQFF	TGTGCCAGCACTCCGGGACTAGGCTACAATGAGCAGTTCTTC	TRBV28	-	TRBJ2-1	TRBD2
CSTHGVGGENEQFF	TGCAGCACCCACGGGGTGGGAGGTGAAAATGAGCAGTTCTTC	TRBV29-1	-	TRBJ2-1	-
CASRGVSAGGETQYF	TGTGCCAGCAGGGGTGTCTCAGCGGGAGGAGAGACCCAGTACTTC	TRBV2	-	TRBJ2-5	TRBD2
CASSQDGAGVGSPLHF	TGTGCCAGCAGCCAAGATGGAGCAGGGGTCGGGTCACCCCTCCACTTT	TRBV14	-	TRBJ1-6	-
CASSWAGVKRARNEQFF	TGTGCCAGCAGTTGGGCAGGGGTAAAAAGGGCGCGAAATGAGCAGTTCTTC	TRBV28	-	TRBJ2-1	-
CASSSTTTGDEQYF	TGTGCCAGCAGCTCGACAACGACAGGAGACGAGCAGTACTTC	TRBV11-2	-	TRBJ2-7	-
CASMAGGRETQYF	TGTGCCAGTATGGCAGGGGGAAGGGAGACCCAGTACTTC	TRBV19	-	TRBJ2-5	TRBD1
CASRPSSGVGTEAFF	TGTGCCAGCCGCCCGTCGTCAGGGGTGGGCACTGAAGCTTTCTTT	TRBV7-9	-	TRBJ1-1	-
CASSGTSGSYEQYF	TGTGCCAGCAGTGGGACTAGCGGGAGCTACGAGCAGTACTTC	TRBV6-2/TRBV6-3	-	TRBJ2-7	TRBD2
CASRPGETGELFF	TGTGCCAGCAGGCCAGGGGAAACCGGGGAGCTGTTTTTT	TRBV11-3	-	TRBJ2-2	-
CASGLGDRASYGYTF	TGTGCCAGCGGCTTAGGAGACAGGGCCTCATATGGCTACACCTTC	TRBV7-9	-	TRBJ1-2	TRBD1
CASSSQGAGTGELFF	TGTGCCAGCAGCTCACAGGGGGCCGGCACCGGGGAGCTGTTTTTT	TRBV5-4	-	TRBJ2-2	TRBD1
CASSQFGEQFF	TGTGCCAGCAGCCAATTCGGGGAGCAGTTCTTC	TRBV3-1/TRBV3-2	-	TRBJ2-1	-
CASSLRQIAGSTEAFF	TGTGCCAGCAGCTTACGGCAAATCGCGGGGAGCACTGAAGCTTTCTTT	TRBV7-3	-	TRBJ1-1	-
CASSQAQTSGNTGELFF	TGTGCCAGCAGCCAGGCCCAGACTAGCGGGAACACCGGGGAGCTGTTTTTT	TRBV4-2	once	TRBJ2-2	TRBD2
CASSEQGAKETQYF	TGTGCCAGCAGTGAACAGGGGGCCAAAGAGACCCAGTACTTC	TRBV28	-	TRBJ2-5	TRBD1
CASANEGHTTDTQYF	TGTGCCAGTGCCAACGAGGGACACACCACAGATACGCAGTATTTT	TRBV19	-	TRBJ2-3	-
CASVGAPGYEQYF	TGTGCCAGCGTTGGGGCCCCTGGGTACGAGCAGTACTTC	TRBV28	-	TRBJ2-7	-
CASSGQGHTEAFF	TGTGCCAGCAGTGGGCAGGGGCACACTGAAGCTTTCTTT	TRBV27	-	TRBJ1-1	-
CASSLALPSNSGGELFF	TGTGCCAGCAGCTTAGCCCTACCCTCCAACTCGGGGGGGGAGCTGTTTTTT	TRBV7-2	-	TRBJ2-2	-
CASSQDQRGIAGELFF	TGCGCCAGCAGCCAAGATCAAAGAGGAATCGCCGGGGAGCTGTTTTTT	TRBV4-3	-	TRBJ2-2	-
CASSSGYAYEQYF	TGTGCCAGCAGTTCGGGGTACGCCTACGAGCAGTACTTC	TRBV2	-	TRBJ2-7	-
CASSLGTSGEQFF	TGTGCCAGCAGCCTCGGGACTAGCGGGGAGCAGTTCTTC	TRBV7-9	-	TRBJ2-1	TRBD2
CASSTRTGGHGYTF	TGTGCCAGCAGCACCCGGACAGGGGGCCATGGCTACACCTTC	TRBV28	-	TRBJ1-2	TRBD1
CASSPDSLRGDGYTF	TGTGCCAGCTCACCAGACTCTCTCAGGGGGGATGGCTACACCTTC	TRBV18	-	TRBJ1-2	TRBD1
CSVRTGPSYNSPLHF	TGCAGCGTTAGGACAGGGCCCTCCTATAATTCACCCCTCCACTTT	TRBV29-1	-	TRBJ1-6	TRBD1
CASSPRTGETYEQYF	TGTGCCAGCAGCCCAAGGACAGGGGAAACCTACGAGCAGTACTTC	TRBV7-2	-	TRBJ2-7	TRBD1
CASSHRTEFNYGYTF	TGCGCCAGCAGCCACCGGACAGAATTTAACTATGGCTACACCTTC	TRBV4-1	once	TRBJ1-2	-